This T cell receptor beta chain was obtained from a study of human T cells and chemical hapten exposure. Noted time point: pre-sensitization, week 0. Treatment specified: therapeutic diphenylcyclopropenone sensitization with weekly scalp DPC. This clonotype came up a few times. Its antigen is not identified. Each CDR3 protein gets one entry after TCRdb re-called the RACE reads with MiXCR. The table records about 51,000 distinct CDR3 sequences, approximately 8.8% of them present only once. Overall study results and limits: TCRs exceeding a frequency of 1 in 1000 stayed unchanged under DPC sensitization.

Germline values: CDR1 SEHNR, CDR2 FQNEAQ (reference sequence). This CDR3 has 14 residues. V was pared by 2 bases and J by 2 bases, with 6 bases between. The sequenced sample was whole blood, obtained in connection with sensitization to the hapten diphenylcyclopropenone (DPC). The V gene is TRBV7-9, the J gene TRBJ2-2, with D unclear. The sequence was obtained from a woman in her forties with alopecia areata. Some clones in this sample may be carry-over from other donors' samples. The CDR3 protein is CASSLQQNTGELFF. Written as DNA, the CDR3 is TGTGCCAGCAGCTTACAACAAAACACCGGGGAGCTGTTTTTT.